Listed below are T cell receptor beta chains from one sample, sequenced in a study of cytomegalovirus exposure and HLA in healthy donors. Sequenced by immunoSEQ multiplex PCR; TCRdb stores in-frame clones only, minus some. The data contain some 140,000 clones, approximately 80% of them seen just once; the ten biggest clones take up approximately 5.6%. The sample comprised PBMCs. Source of these receptors: a woman aged 35 to 49 in good health and CMV-seropositive. Both conserved end residues are part of each CDR3. A D gene is named only where the DNA matches it firmly. Only some rows state a clone size, as once, few, many or a class for expanded clones.

cdr3_aa: CSVTPRENLINEAFF; cdr3_nt: TGCAGCGTGACCCCCAGGGAAAACCTCATCAATGAAGCTTTCTTT; clone_size: NA; j_call: TRBJ1-1; v_call: TRBV29-1; d_call: NA
cdr3_aa: CASSFRQGLSNEQFF; cdr3_nt: TGTGCCAGCAGTTTTCGACAGGGGTTAAGCAATGAGCAGTTCTTC; clone_size: NA; j_call: TRBJ2-1; v_call: TRBV28; d_call: TRBD1
cdr3_aa: CASSPGQGRTEAFF; cdr3_nt: TGTGCCAGCTCACCAGGGCAGGGGCGCACTGAAGCTTTCTTT; clone_size: NA; j_call: TRBJ1-1; v_call: TRBV18; d_call: NA
cdr3_aa: CASIASQRLISYNEQFF; cdr3_nt: TGTGCCAGCATTGCGTCACAGCGGCTTATCTCCTACAATGAGCAGTTCTTC; clone_size: few; j_call: TRBJ2-1; v_call: TRBV27; d_call: NA
cdr3_aa: CSVDLQGSYGYTF; cdr3_nt: TGCAGCGTTGACTTACAGGGTAGCTATGGCTACACCTTC; clone_size: once; j_call: TRBJ1-2; v_call: TRBV29-1; d_call: NA
cdr3_aa: CASSLGQGSYNEQFF; cdr3_nt: TGTGCCAGCAGCTTAGGACAGGGCTCCTACAATGAGCAGTTCTTC; clone_size: NA; j_call: TRBJ2-1; v_call: TRBV5-8; d_call: TRBD1
cdr3_aa: CASSREQVLNQPQHF; cdr3_nt: TGTGCCAGCAGTCGCGAACAGGTACTCAATCAGCCCCAGCATTTT; clone_size: NA; j_call: TRBJ1-5; v_call: TRBV2; d_call: NA
cdr3_aa: CAWNGGRGTYNEQFF; cdr3_nt: TGTGCCTGGAATGGGGGGAGAGGAACCTACAATGAGCAGTTCTTC; clone_size: few; j_call: TRBJ2-1; v_call: TRBV30; d_call: NA
cdr3_aa: CASSLETGGRSYNEQFF; cdr3_nt: TGTGCCAGCAGCTTAGAAACAGGGGGTCGGTCCTACAATGAGCAGTTCTTC; clone_size: NA; j_call: TRBJ2-1; v_call: TRBV7-9; d_call: TRBD1
cdr3_aa: CASSPWTSDRGEQYF; cdr3_nt: TGCGCCAGCAGCCCTTGGACTAGCGACCGTGGAGAGCAGTACTTC; clone_size: NA; j_call: TRBJ2-7; v_call: TRBV5-1; d_call: TRBD2
cdr3_aa: CASRPGTSGYYEQYF; cdr3_nt: TGTGCCAGCAGGCCCGGGACTAGCGGTTACTACGAGCAGTACTTC; clone_size: NA; j_call: TRBJ2-7; v_call: TRBV6-5; d_call: TRBD2
cdr3_aa: CASSPDRVVSYEQYF; cdr3_nt: TGTGCCAGCAGCCCCGACAGGGTGGTCTCCTACGAGCAGTACTTC; clone_size: once; j_call: TRBJ2-7; v_call: TRBV7-9; d_call: TRBD1
cdr3_aa: CASSPYTGTAGEKLFF; cdr3_nt: TGCGCCAGCAGCCCTTATACCGGGACAGCGGGTGAAAAACTGTTTTTT; clone_size: few; j_call: TRBJ1-4; v_call: TRBV5-1; d_call: TRBD1
cdr3_aa: CASSSDRAYGYTF; cdr3_nt: TGTGCCAGCAGTTCTGACAGGGCCTATGGCTACACCTTC; clone_size: NA; j_call: TRBJ1-2; v_call: TRBV7-9; d_call: TRBD1
cdr3_aa: CASSQEGTSGRTDNEQFF; cdr3_nt: TGCGCCAGCAGCCAAGAAGGGACTAGCGGGCGTACGGACAATGAGCAGTTCTTC; clone_size: once; j_call: TRBJ2-1; v_call: TRBV4-1; d_call: TRBD2
cdr3_aa: CASLLGGKYEQYF; cdr3_nt: TGTGCCAGCCTCCTGGGGGGGAAGTACGAGCAGTACTTC; clone_size: NA; j_call: TRBJ2-7; v_call: TRBV2; d_call: TRBD2
cdr3_aa: CASSLQGRNTEAFF; cdr3_nt: TGTGCCAGCAGCTTACAGGGTAGAAACACTGAAGCTTTCTTT; clone_size: few; j_call: TRBJ1-1; v_call: TRBV9; d_call: NA
cdr3_aa: CASSLAGGASYEQYF; cdr3_nt: TGTGCCAGCAGCCTAGCGGGAGGAGCCTCCTACGAGCAGTACTTC; clone_size: NA; j_call: TRBJ2-7; v_call: TRBV6-5; d_call: TRBD2
cdr3_aa: CASSLKTGVGFNEQFF; cdr3_nt: TGTGCCAGCAGCCTTAAGACAGGGGTAGGTTTCAATGAGCAGTTCTTC; clone_size: once; j_call: TRBJ2-1; v_call: TRBV5-4; d_call: TRBD1
cdr3_aa: CASSSDRNTEAFF; cdr3_nt: TGTGCCAGCAGTTCTGACAGGAACACTGAAGCTTTCTTT; clone_size: once; j_call: TRBJ1-1; v_call: TRBV13; d_call: NA
cdr3_aa: CASTGGSIQFF; cdr3_nt: TGTGCCAGCACCGGGGGGAGTATACAGTTCTTC; clone_size: few; j_call: TRBJ2-1; v_call: TRBV2; d_call: TRBD2
cdr3_aa: CASSLVTGAGRYGYTF; cdr3_nt: TGTGCCAGCAGCCTAGTGACAGGGGCCGGGAGGTATGGCTACACCTTC; clone_size: NA; j_call: TRBJ1-2; v_call: TRBV5-6; d_call: TRBD1
cdr3_aa: CASSVGPQQYF; cdr3_nt: TGCGCCAGCAGCGTTGGGCCGCAGCAGTACTTC; clone_size: NA; j_call: TRBJ2-7; v_call: TRBV10-1; d_call: NA
cdr3_aa: CASSPRLGAQPQHF; cdr3_nt: TGTGCCAGCAGTCCGCGGTTAGGCGCTCAGCCCCAGCATTTT; clone_size: NA; j_call: TRBJ1-5; v_call: TRBV28; d_call: NA
cdr3_aa: CASGLAGDDTQYF; cdr3_nt: TGTGCCAGCGGACTAGCGGGAGATGATACGCAGTATTTT; clone_size: NA; j_call: TRBJ2-3; v_call: TRBV13; d_call: TRBD2
cdr3_aa: CASSSWTSGAYEQYF; cdr3_nt: TGTGCCAGCAGTTCCTGGACTAGCGGAGCCTACGAGCAGTACTTC; clone_size: NA; j_call: TRBJ2-7; v_call: TRBV28; d_call: TRBD2
cdr3_aa: CASRQTGRDSTYF; cdr3_nt: TGTGCCAGCAGACAAACAGGACGGGACTCGACTTACTTC; clone_size: few; j_call: TRBJ2-7; v_call: TRBV14; d_call: NA
cdr3_aa: CASSLAPSGSGYEQYF; cdr3_nt: TGTGCCAGCAGCTTGGCCCCTAGCGGGAGTGGCTACGAGCAGTACTTC; clone_size: NA; j_call: TRBJ2-7; v_call: TRBV5-4; d_call: TRBD2
cdr3_aa: CASSYSISAGAYEQYF; cdr3_nt: TGTGCCAGCAGTTACTCGATCTCGGCAGGGGCCTACGAGCAGTACTTC; clone_size: NA; j_call: TRBJ2-7; v_call: TRBV6-5; d_call: NA
cdr3_aa: CASSLRAGVSYEQYF; cdr3_nt: TGCGCCAGCAGCTTGAGAGCGGGAGTTTCCTACGAGCAGTACTTC; clone_size: NA; j_call: TRBJ2-7; v_call: TRBV5-1; d_call: TRBD2
cdr3_aa: CAKPPATVFFSNQPQHF; cdr3_nt: TGTGCCAAACCACCCGCGACAGTCTTCTTCAGCAATCAGCCCCAGCATTTT; clone_size: NA; j_call: TRBJ1-5; v_call: TRBV19; d_call: NA
cdr3_aa: CASSFEGSSNEQFF; cdr3_nt: TGTGCCAGCAGCTTCGAGGGAAGTAGCAATGAGCAGTTCTTC; clone_size: NA; j_call: TRBJ2-1; v_call: TRBV11-1; d_call: NA
cdr3_aa: CASTAGTGGARDEQYF; cdr3_nt: TGTGCCAGCACCGCGGGGACAGGGGGTGCCAGGGACGAGCAGTACTTC; clone_size: NA; j_call: TRBJ2-7; v_call: TRBV4-2; d_call: TRBD1
cdr3_aa: CASSLFPTGELFF; cdr3_nt: TGTGCCAGCTCACTGTTCCCTACCGGGGAGCTGTTTTTT; clone_size: NA; j_call: TRBJ2-2; v_call: TRBV18; d_call: NA
cdr3_aa: CASGGSRETQYF; cdr3_nt: TGTGCCAGCGGCGGGAGCCGAGAGACCCAGTACTTC; clone_size: NA; j_call: TRBJ2-5; v_call: TRBV9; d_call: TRBD2
cdr3_aa: CASSPSASGDYNEQFF; cdr3_nt: TGTGCCAGTAGTCCCTCAGCTAGCGGGGACTACAATGAGCAGTTCTTC; clone_size: NA; j_call: TRBJ2-1; v_call: TRBV19; d_call: TRBD2
cdr3_aa: CASSRQSSYEQYF; cdr3_nt: TGTGCCAGCTCAAGACAGAGTTCCTACGAGCAGTACTTC; clone_size: NA; j_call: TRBJ2-7; v_call: TRBV18; d_call: NA
cdr3_aa: CASSWGQGTNEKLFF; cdr3_nt: TGTGCCAGCAGCTGGGGACAGGGGACTAATGAAAAACTGTTTTTT; clone_size: NA; j_call: TRBJ1-4; v_call: TRBV5-4; d_call: TRBD1
cdr3_aa: CATWTIGSTYNEQFF; cdr3_nt: TGTGCCACTTGGACTATCGGTAGCACCTACAATGAGCAGTTCTTC; clone_size: NA; j_call: TRBJ2-1; v_call: TRBV10-3; d_call: NA
cdr3_aa: CASQNMGGSNQPQHF; cdr3_nt: TGTGCCAGTCAGAATATGGGGGGAAGCAATCAGCCCCAGCATTTT; clone_size: NA; j_call: TRBJ1-5; v_call: TRBV6-5; d_call: NA
cdr3_aa: CASTQTDRAVTEAFF; cdr3_nt: TGCGCCAGCACCCAAACCGACAGGGCAGTCACTGAAGCTTTCTTT; clone_size: NA; j_call: TRBJ1-1; v_call: TRBV5-1; d_call: TRBD1
cdr3_aa: CASSPDSAFSYEQYF; cdr3_nt: TGTGCCAGCAGTCCGGACAGCGCTTTCTCCTACGAGCAGTACTTC; clone_size: NA; j_call: TRBJ2-7; v_call: TRBV27; d_call: NA
cdr3_aa: CASSYLRSPSDTQYF; cdr3_nt: TGTGCCAGCAGTTACTTACGGTCCCCTTCAGATACGCAGTATTTT; clone_size: few; j_call: TRBJ2-3; v_call: TRBV6-5; d_call: NA
cdr3_aa: CASSLDGISGNTIYF; cdr3_nt: TGCGCCAGCAGCTTGGACGGTATCTCTGGAAACACCATATATTTT; clone_size: NA; j_call: TRBJ1-3; v_call: TRBV5-1; d_call: NA
cdr3_aa: CASSEFSGGSTCEQYF; cdr3_nt: TGTGCCAGCAGTGAATTCTCGGGAGGTTCCACCTGCGAGCAGTACTTC; clone_size: NA; j_call: TRBJ2-7; v_call: TRBV6-1; d_call: TRBD2
cdr3_aa: CAWRARDPYEQYF; cdr3_nt: TGTGCCTGGAGGGCCAGGGATCCCTACGAGCAGTACTTC; clone_size: NA; j_call: TRBJ2-7; v_call: TRBV30; d_call: NA
cdr3_aa: CASRGPGTANTEAFF; cdr3_nt: TGTGCCAGCAGGGGTCCCGGGACAGCGAACACTGAAGCTTTCTTT; clone_size: once; j_call: TRBJ1-1; v_call: TRBV2; d_call: TRBD1
cdr3_aa: CGARGQFPEAFF; cdr3_nt: TGCGGCGCTAGGGGACAGTTCCCTGAAGCTTTCTTT; clone_size: NA; j_call: TRBJ1-1; v_call: TRBV29-1; d_call: TRBD1
cdr3_aa: CASRDPSKGQEIYGYTF; cdr3_nt: TGTGCCAGTAGAGACCCCAGTAAGGGACAGGAAATCTATGGCTACACCTTC; clone_size: NA; j_call: TRBJ1-2; v_call: TRBV19; d_call: TRBD1
cdr3_aa: CASRPSRGLAEETQYF; cdr3_nt: TGTGCCAGCAGGCCTTCCCGGGGGCTAGCGGAAGAGACCCAGTACTTC; clone_size: NA; j_call: TRBJ2-5; v_call: TRBV28; d_call: NA
cdr3_aa: CASSPPPRGQKAFF; cdr3_nt: TGTGCCAGCTCACCACCCCCCAGGGGACAAAAAGCTTTCTTT; clone_size: NA; j_call: TRBJ1-1; v_call: TRBV18; d_call: NA
cdr3_aa: CASMLAGGVSSYNEQFF; cdr3_nt: TGTGCCAGCATGCTAGCGGGAGGTGTATCCTCCTACAATGAGCAGTTCTTC; clone_size: NA; j_call: TRBJ2-1; v_call: TRBV2; d_call: TRBD2
cdr3_aa: CASSLAGQGTGNTIYF; cdr3_nt: TGTGCCAGCAGCTTAGCGGGACAGGGAACTGGAAACACCATATATTTT; clone_size: few; j_call: TRBJ1-3; v_call: TRBV7-2; d_call: TRBD1
cdr3_aa: CASSESTLRPVPEAFF; cdr3_nt: TGCGCCAGCAGTGAGTCGACTCTGCGCCCAGTCCCTGAAGCTTTCTTT; clone_size: NA; j_call: TRBJ1-1; v_call: TRBV10-2; d_call: NA